The next 13 T cell receptor beta chains were all read from a single sample in a study of OX40 agonist ivuxolimab in advanced cancers. Measured with immunoSEQ multiplex PCR; TCRdb has only the in-frame clones, and not every one. The profile covers some 86,000 clones, with around 90% appearing a single time and around 0.35% taken by the ten largest. The sample consisted of CD4+ or CD8+ T cells sorted from blood, taken in a trial of the OX40 agonist ivuxolimab. Receptors originate from an adult with an advanced solid tumor such as melanoma, head and neck, liver or kidney cancer.

The rearrangement uses TRBV18 and TRBJ1-1; 10 bases map to TRBD1. This CDR3 comprises 18 residues. The V gene end was trimmed by 3 bases and the J gene end by 0 bases; junction bases not matched to a gene: 10. From germline, CDR1 is KGHSH and CDR2 LQKENI. The CDR3 loop is CASSPRTGGEVMNTEAFF. CDR3 coding DNA: TGTGCCAGCTCACCTCGGACAGGGGGAGAAGTGATGAACACTGAAGCTTTCTTT.

This rearrangement joins TRBV6-1 to TRBJ2-1; 8 bases match TRBD1. J lost 7 bases, V lost 8 bases, and 7 bases had no gene match. CDR3 size: 13 residues. CDR1 and CDR2 from the germline V gene are MNHNS and SASEGT. CDR3 amino acids: CASHAHRGNEQFF. In DNA form, the CDR3 reads TGTGCCAGCCACGCGCACAGGGGGAATGAGCAGTTCTTC.

V usage is TRBV7-8 and J usage is TRBJ2-2; 11 nucleotides line up with TRBD1. V lost 3 bases to trimming and J lost 7 bases; unmatched junction nucleotides: 7. Germline-derived CDR1 and CDR2 are SGHVS and FQNEAQ. This CDR3 region has 16 residues. The CDR3 spells CASSFTGQGANGELFF. CDR3 DNA: TGTGCCAGCAGCTTTACCGGACAGGGGGCGAACGGGGAGCTGTTTTTT.

V is TRBV18 and J is TRBJ1-1, with 8 bases lining up with TRBD1. The CDR3 has 17 residues. With V trimmed by 2 bases and J by 0 bases, 8 bases remained unmatched. Per the germline V gene, CDR1 is KGHSH and CDR2 is LQKENI. In DNA form, the CDR3 reads TGTGCCAGCTCACCAAACAGGGGGAGAGAAATGAACACTGAAGCTTTCTTT. This sequence encodes CASSPNRGREMNTEAFF.

Only a few counts were recorded for this clone. The chain employs TRBV6-5 and TRBJ1-6; D unclear. The CDR3 length is 13 residues. CDR1 is MNHEY, CDR2 SVGAGI, per germline. Trimming stripped 6 bases from V and 13 bases from J, with 16 bases between. The CDR3 loop is CASRGDILYPLHF. The CDR3 DNA sequence: TGTGCCAGCAGAGGAGACATACTGTACCCCCTCCACTTT.

The V gene is TRBV7-6, the J gene TRBJ1-1, with 7 bases lining up with TRBD1. This CDR3 is 14 amino acids long. J lost 5 bases, V lost 6 bases, and 9 bases had no gene match. Germline V lookup: CDR1 SGHVS, CDR2 FNYEAQ. The CDR3 sequence: CASRDRQGGTEAFF. The DNA for the CDR3 is TGTGCCAGCAGGGATCGGCAGGGGGGAACTGAAGCTTTCTTT.

The genes are TRBV28 and TRBJ2-7, with 10 nucleotides matching TRBD2. Germline CDR1 MDHEN, CDR2 SYDVKM. The CDR3 consists of 13 residues. V shed 8 bases and J 6 bases; nucleotides not matched to a gene: 7. The CDR3 nucleotides read TGTGCCAGCGGCCTAGCGGGGGAGGGCGAGCAGTACGTC. Translated, it gives CASGLAGEGEQYV.

This chain connects TRBV6-6 to TRBJ1-1, with D possibly being TRBD1 (5 bases). V was pared by 7 bases and J by 7 bases, with 16 bases between. Germline loops: CDR1 MNHNY, CDR2 SVGAGI (reference sequence). There are 13 residues in the CDR3. The CDR3 spells CASTDRDPGEAFF. The CDR3 DNA reads TGTGCCAGCACCGATCGGGACCCAGGTGAAGCTTTCTTT.

This chain uses TRBV5-4 with TRBJ2-5, with 10 bases that match TRBD2. Germline CDR1 is SGHNT and CDR2 is YYREEE (reference sequence). The ends lost 0 bases at V and 7 bases at J; junction bases unmatched: 9. The CDR3 length is 16 residues. The CDR3 region is CASSLEASGGSVTQYF. In DNA form, the CDR3 reads TGTGCCAGCAGCTTGGAAGCTAGCGGGGGATCTGTGACCCAGTACTTC.

Regarding this clone: Other DNA sequences in this sample translate to the same CDR3. The rearrangement joins TRBV4-2 to TRBJ2-2; D possibly corresponds to TRBD2 (7 bases). The CDR3 runs to 15 residues. Trimming took 1 base from V and 4 from J, leaving 10 bases between them. Germline CDR1 is LGHNA and CDR2 is YNFKEQ. The CDR3 bases are TGTGCCAGCAGCCAAGGGGGGGGCCCCACCGGGGAGCTGTTTTTT. Translating gives CASSQGGGPTGELFF.

The V and J genes are TRBV2 and TRBJ1-4; D is unclear. The CDR3 runs 13 residues. The germline V gene encodes CDR1 SNHLY and CDR2 FYNNEI. The ends were cut back, 4 bases at V and 11 bases at J, with 14 bases in the middle. The chain's CDR3 is CASSVGSRVKLFF. CDR3 coding DNA: TGTGCCAGCAGTGTCGGGTCGAGGGTTAAACTGTTTTTT.

The chain has TRBV9 and TRBJ2-3, with TRBD2 identical over 8 bases. J lost 4 bases, V lost 5 bases, and 9 bases had no gene match. The CDR3 has 15 residues. Germline loops: CDR1 SGDLS, CDR2 YYNGEE. In DNA form, the CDR3 reads TGTGCCAGCAGTACTAACGCGGGGGGCCCAGATACGCAGTATTTT. Its protein product is CASSTNAGGPDTQYF.

The rearrangement uses TRBV7-6 and TRBJ2-7; perhaps D is TRBD1 or TRBD2 (6 bases each). V was cut by 5 bases and J by 6 bases, with 8 bases left in between. Looked up from germline, CDR1 is SGHVS and CDR2 is FNYEAQ. There are 11 residues in the CDR3. The CDR3 nucleotides are TGTGCCAGCAGCCCGGGGGCCGAGCAGTACTTC. The encoded protein is CASSPGAEQYF.